The 20 T cell receptor beta chains reported below all come from one sample, sequenced in a study of T cells expressing NK-cell markers. From its re-call of the 5' RACE reads, TCRdb lists each CDR3 protein once, without DNA. The specimen's table records 150,000 or so distinct CDR3 sequences. The sample was blood T cells: a sorted CD56 or NKG2C T cell subset, CD4+ or CD8+ T cells, or bulk PBMC T cells (not recorded which). These TCRs come from a woman between 45 and 60 years old in good health.

CDR3 sequence: CASSFRGGLAFF. The rearrangement uses TRBV5-5 and TRBJ1-1; TCRdb returns TRBD1, unconfirmable since there is no DNA. Per germline, CDR1 SGHKS and CDR2 YYEKEE (reference sequence). The CDR3 is made up of 12 amino acids.

CDR3 protein: CASSQVGTYQETQYF. The J gene is TRBJ2-5, the V gene TRBV4-2; TCRdb's D call of TRBD1 is untestable without DNA. Germline assignment: CDR1 LGHNA and CDR2 YNFKEQ. The CDR3 is 15 amino acids.

The chain is built from TRBV12-3 or TRBV12-4 and TRBJ2-4; lacking DNA, the TRBD2 call made by TCRdb goes unchecked. The length of the CDR3 is 14 residues. CDR3: CATKRVRLDDIQYF.

The gene calls are TRBV7-9 and TRBJ2-3; without DNA, the TCRdb call of TRBD2 cannot be checked. The germline CDR1 and CDR2 sequences are SEHNR and FQNEAQ (reference sequence). The CDR3 totals 13 residues. The CDR3 region is CAYTAGGQDTQYF. The full variable domain, rest sourced from reference TRBV7-9 and TRBJ2-3, is DTGVSQNPRHKITKRGQNVTFRCDPISEHNRLYWYRQTLGQGPEFLTYFQNEAQLEKSRLLSDRFSAERPKGSFSTLEIQRTEQGDSAMYLCAYTAGGQDTQYFGPGTRLTVL.

V gene TRBV7-9 combines with J gene TRBJ1-5. Germline CDR1 and CDR2: SEHNR and FQNEAQ (reference sequence). The CDR3 consists of 15 residues. The CDR3 sequence: CASSLAGQENQPQHF.

The chain recombines TRBV6-1 with TRBJ2-1. This CDR3 has 12 residues. CDR1 and CDR2 (germline): MNHNS, SASEGT. The CDR3 is CASSEAEFEQFF.

The rearrangement links TRBV12-3 or TRBV12-4 to TRBJ2-5. This CDR3 has 14 amino acids. CDR3 protein: CASSLSGSRETQYF.

The V call is TRBV7-9, the J call TRBJ2-5. CDR1 SEHNR and CDR2 FQNEAQ come from the germline V gene (reference sequence). The CDR3 is 13 residues long. CDR3 sequence reads: CASSLVVQETQYF.

The V and J genes are TRBV19 and TRBJ1-1. The V gene's germline CDR1 is LNHDA and CDR2 SQIVND (reference sequence). This CDR3 has 15 residues. Here the CDR3 reads CASSANGGYTTEAFF.

The rearrangement uses TRBV6-5 and TRBJ2-1. The germline V gene encodes CDR1 MNHEY and CDR2 SVGAGI. The CDR3 contains 11 residues. CDR3 residues: CASSYSEEQFF.

The V gene is TRBV25-1, the J gene TRBJ2-7; lacking DNA, the TRBD1 call made by TCRdb goes unchecked. The CDR3 is 15 residues long. CDR1 MGHDK and CDR2 SYGVNS come from the germline V gene. CDR3 region: CASSEAGRSIDEQYF.

V usage is TRBV29-1 and J usage is TRBJ2-1; TCRdb's assignment of TRBD2 cannot be checked, as there is no DNA. The CDR3 has 14 residues. CDR1 and CDR2 from the germline V gene are SQVTM and ANQGSEA. The CDR3 loop is CSVEDSGGRSEQFF.

The chain joins TRBV29-1 to TRBJ2-1. This CDR3 has 15 amino acids. The germline V gene has CDR1 SQVTM and CDR2 ANQGSEA. This CDR3 reads CSAILRGSSYNEQFF.

The chain couples TRBV5-6 to TRBJ2-3; TCRdb lists TRBD2, though no DNA is available to test this call. CDR1 SGHDT and CDR2 YYEEEE come from the germline V gene. The CDR3 is 16 amino acids. The CDR3 loop reads CASSLVLTSGSGTQYF.

The chain's CDR3 is CASSRAGAGGELFF. This chain joins TRBV3-1 and TRBJ2-2; absent DNA, TCRdb's TRBD1 call cannot be checked. Germline CDR1 is LGHDT and CDR2 is YNNKEL (reference sequence). CDR3 size: 14 residues.

The chain links TRBV5-1 to TRBJ2-7; as DNA is missing, the TRBD2 call by TCRdb cannot be tested. CDR3 length equals 14 residues. Germline assignment: CDR1 SGHRS and CDR2 YFSETQ. The chain's CDR3 is CASSGLAGVNEQYF.

The gene calls are TRBV6-5 and TRBJ2-3. This CDR3 is 12 amino acids long. CDR1 MNHEY and CDR2 SVGAGI come from the germline V gene. This CDR3 is CASIGLTDTQYF.

This sequence joins TRBV29-1 and TRBJ2-7; the TRBD1 assignment by TCRdb is unverifiable without DNA. Germline CDR1 SQVTM, CDR2 ANQGSEA. The CDR3 is made up of 12 amino acids. The CDR3 reads CSVGTGIYEQYF.

The chain has TRBV28 and TRBJ2-2; the D call of TRBD1 rests on TCRdb alone, since no DNA is present to check it. The germline V gene encodes CDR1 MDHEN and CDR2 SYDVKM. This CDR3 is built from 15 residues. The CDR3 loop is CASSMTGGNTGELFF.

The chain combines TRBV6-1 with TRBJ1-4; TCRdb picks TRBD1, but there is no DNA to check that call. Germline V gives CDR1 MNHNS, CDR2 SASEGT. The CDR3 length is 17 residues. This CDR3 is CASSVRDRGKTNEKLFF.